The entry below describes one T cell receptor beta chain. The sample belongs to a study of blood T cell repertoires in COVID-19. The CDR3 covers 14 residues. V gave up 6 bases and J gave up 5 bases; unmatched junction bases: 9. CDR1 is MNHNY, CDR2 SVGAGI, per germline (reference sequence). Profiling relied on immunoSEQ multiplex PCR, and the TCRdb table lists in-frame clones only, not all of them. There are a few hundred thousand clones in the sample; under 90% occur only once, and more than 9% lies in the top ten. The J gene is TRBJ2-5, the V gene TRBV6-6; 7 bases agree with TRBD1. Sequencing was carried out using PBMCs or T cells enriched from blood (not recorded which). The clonotype comes from a young woman who had recovered from COVID-19. CDR3 protein: CASSTPSTGETQYF. As DNA, the CDR3 is TGTGCCAGCAGCACACCTTCGACAGGGGAGACCCAGTACTTC.